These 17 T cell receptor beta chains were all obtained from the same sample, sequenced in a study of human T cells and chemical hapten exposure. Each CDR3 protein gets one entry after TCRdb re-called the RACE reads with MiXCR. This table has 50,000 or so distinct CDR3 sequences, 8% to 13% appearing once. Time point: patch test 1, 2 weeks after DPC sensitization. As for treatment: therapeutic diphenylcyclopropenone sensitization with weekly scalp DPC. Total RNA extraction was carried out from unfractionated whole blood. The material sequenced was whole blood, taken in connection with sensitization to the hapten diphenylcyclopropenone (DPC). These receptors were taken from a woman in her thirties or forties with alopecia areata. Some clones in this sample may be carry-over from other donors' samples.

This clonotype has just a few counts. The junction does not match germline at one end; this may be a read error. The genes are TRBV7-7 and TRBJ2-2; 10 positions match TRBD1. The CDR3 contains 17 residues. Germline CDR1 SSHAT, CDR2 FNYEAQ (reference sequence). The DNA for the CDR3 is TGTGCTAGCAGCTCGCATTCCGGGACAGGGGTATCCGGGGAGCTGTTTTTT. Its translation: CASSSHSGTGVSGELFF.

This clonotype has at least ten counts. CDR3 sequence (DNA): TGCAGTGCTAGCCAGGGGATATATGGCTACACCTTC. It encodes CSASQGIYGYTF. The chain uses TRBV20-1 and TRBJ1-2; TRBD1 might be the D (6 bases). The length of the CDR3 is 12 residues. Germline-derived CDR1 and CDR2 are DFQATT and SNEGSKA (reference sequence). Between the trimmed V and J ends, which lost 3 bases and 5 bases, there was a span of 10 bases.

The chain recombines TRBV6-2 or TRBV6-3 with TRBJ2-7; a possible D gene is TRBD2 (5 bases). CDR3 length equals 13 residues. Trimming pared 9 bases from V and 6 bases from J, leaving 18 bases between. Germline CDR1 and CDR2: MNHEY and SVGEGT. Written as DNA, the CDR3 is TGTGCCAGTCGCAGGACTCCCACATCCGAGCAGTACTTC. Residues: CASRRTPTSEQYF.

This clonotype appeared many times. CDR3: CASNSPVTGKGRGGYNEQFF. Here the CDR3 DNA reads TGTGCCAGCAACTCCCCTGTGACAGGGAAAGGGAGGGGAGGGTACAATGAGCAGTTCTTC. V and J are TRBV27 and TRBJ2-1; D is possibly TRBD1 or TRBD2 (7 bases each). Germline-derived CDR1 and CDR2 are MNHEY and SMNVEV (reference sequence). Trimming removed 7 bases from V and 4 bases from J, with 32 bases in between. This CDR3 has 20 residues.

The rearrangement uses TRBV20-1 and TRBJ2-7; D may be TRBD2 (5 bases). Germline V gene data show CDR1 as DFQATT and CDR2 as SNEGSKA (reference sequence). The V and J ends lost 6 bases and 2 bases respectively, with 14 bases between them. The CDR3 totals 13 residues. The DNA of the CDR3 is TGCAGTGCCAAAGGACTCGAGACCTACGAGCAGTACTTC. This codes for CSAKGLETYEQYF.

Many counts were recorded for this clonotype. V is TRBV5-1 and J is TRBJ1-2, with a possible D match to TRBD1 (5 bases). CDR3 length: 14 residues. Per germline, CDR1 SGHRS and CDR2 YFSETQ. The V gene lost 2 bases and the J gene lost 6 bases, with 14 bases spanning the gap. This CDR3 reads CASSFDSRGDGYTF. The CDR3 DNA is TGCGCCAGCAGCTTTGACAGCCGGGGGGATGGCTACACCTTC.

The DNA for the CDR3 is TGTGCCAGCAGTCCGGACAGGGGCAATGAGCAGTTCTTC. It yields the protein CASSPDRGNEQFF. The V and J genes are TRBV7-6 and TRBJ2-1; 9 bases align to TRBD1. The J segment lost 6 bases and the V segment lost 6 bases, leaving 3 bases of the junction unmatched. The CDR3 totals 13 residues. Germline V CDR1 and CDR2: SGHVS, FNYEAQ.

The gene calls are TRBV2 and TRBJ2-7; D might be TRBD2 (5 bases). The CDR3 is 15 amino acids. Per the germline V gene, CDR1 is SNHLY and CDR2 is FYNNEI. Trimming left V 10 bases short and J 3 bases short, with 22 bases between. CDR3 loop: CANRDYTGIGYEQYF. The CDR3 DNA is TGTGCCAACAGAGACTATACGGGCATCGGCTACGAGCAGTACTTC.

CDR3 loop: CASSSVPGQVDGYTF. In DNA form, the CDR3 reads TGTGCCAGCAGCTCTGTCCCGGGACAGGTCGATGGCTACACCTTC. This rearrangement joins TRBV7-2 to TRBJ1-2, with 8 bases matching TRBD1. V was pared by 4 bases and J by 6 bases, with 10 bases of the junction left unmatched. The CDR3 loop spans 15 amino acids. The germline gives CDR1 SGHTA, CDR2 FQGNSA.

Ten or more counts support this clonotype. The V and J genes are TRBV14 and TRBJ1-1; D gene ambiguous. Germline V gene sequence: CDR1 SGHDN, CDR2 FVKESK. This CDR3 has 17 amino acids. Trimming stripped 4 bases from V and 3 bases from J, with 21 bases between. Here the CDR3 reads CASSPSLGFDSYTEAFF. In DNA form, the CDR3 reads TGTGCCAGCAGCCCGTCTTTAGGGTTTGACTCCTACACTGAAGCTTTCTTT.

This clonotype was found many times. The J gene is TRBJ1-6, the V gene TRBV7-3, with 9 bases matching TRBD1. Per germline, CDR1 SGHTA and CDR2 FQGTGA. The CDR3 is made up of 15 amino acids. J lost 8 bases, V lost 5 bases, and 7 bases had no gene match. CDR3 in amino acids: CASSPTGQGDSPLHF. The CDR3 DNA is TGTGCCAGCAGCCCCACGGGACAGGGCGATTCACCCCTCCACTTT.

The CDR3 is CASSFRSPPGYTF. The CDR3 DNA sequence: TGTGCCAGCAGCTTCAGGTCCCCTCCTGGCTACACCTTC. The chain couples TRBV28 to TRBJ1-2; D is undetermined. Per the germline V gene, CDR1 is MDHEN and CDR2 is SYDVKM. The ends were cut back, 6 bases at V and 7 bases at J, with 15 bases in the middle. The CDR3 is 13 residues long.

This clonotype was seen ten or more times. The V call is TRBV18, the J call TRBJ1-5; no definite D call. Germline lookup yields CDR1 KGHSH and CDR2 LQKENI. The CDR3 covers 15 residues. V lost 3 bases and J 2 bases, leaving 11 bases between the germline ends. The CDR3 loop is CASSPEGLGNQPQHF. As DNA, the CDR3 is TGTGCCAGCTCACCTGAAGGCCTCGGCAATCAGCCCCAGCATTTT.

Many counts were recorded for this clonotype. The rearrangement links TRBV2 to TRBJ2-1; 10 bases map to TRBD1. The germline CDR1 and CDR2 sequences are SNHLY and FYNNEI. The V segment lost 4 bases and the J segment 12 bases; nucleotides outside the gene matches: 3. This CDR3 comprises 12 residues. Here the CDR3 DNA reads TGTGCCAGCAGTGGGGACAGGGGTTTGCAGTTCTTC. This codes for CASSGDRGLQFF.

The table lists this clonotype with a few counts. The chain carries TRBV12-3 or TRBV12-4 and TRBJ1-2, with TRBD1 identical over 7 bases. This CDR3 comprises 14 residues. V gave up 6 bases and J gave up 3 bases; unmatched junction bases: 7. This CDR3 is CASSRGTEDYGYTF. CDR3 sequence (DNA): TGTGCCAGCAGCCGCGGGACAGAAGACTATGGCTACACCTTC.

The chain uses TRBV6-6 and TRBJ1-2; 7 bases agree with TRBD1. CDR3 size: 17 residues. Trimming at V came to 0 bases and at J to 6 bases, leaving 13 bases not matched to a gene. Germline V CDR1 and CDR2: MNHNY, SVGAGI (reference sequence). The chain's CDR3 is CASSYSPRQGWINGYTF. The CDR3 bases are TGTGCCAGCAGTTACTCCCCTCGACAGGGATGGATTAATGGCTACACCTTC.

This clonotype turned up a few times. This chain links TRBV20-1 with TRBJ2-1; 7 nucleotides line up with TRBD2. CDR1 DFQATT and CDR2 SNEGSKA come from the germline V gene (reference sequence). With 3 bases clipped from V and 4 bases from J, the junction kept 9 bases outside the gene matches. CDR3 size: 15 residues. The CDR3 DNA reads TGCAGTGCTAGGAGGAGAGGACTAGAGTACAATGAGCAGTTCTTC. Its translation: CSARRRGLEYNEQFF.